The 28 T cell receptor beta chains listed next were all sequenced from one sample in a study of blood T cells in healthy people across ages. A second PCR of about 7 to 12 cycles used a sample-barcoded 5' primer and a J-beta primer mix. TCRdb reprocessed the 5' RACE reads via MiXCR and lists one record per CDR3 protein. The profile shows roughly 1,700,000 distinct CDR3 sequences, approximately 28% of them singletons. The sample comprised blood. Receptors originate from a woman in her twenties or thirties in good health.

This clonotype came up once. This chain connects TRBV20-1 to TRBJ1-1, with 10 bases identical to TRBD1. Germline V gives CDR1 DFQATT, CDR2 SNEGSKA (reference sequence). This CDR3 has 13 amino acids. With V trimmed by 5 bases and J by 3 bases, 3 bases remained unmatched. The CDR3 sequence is CSAGQGDYTEAFF. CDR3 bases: TGCAGTGCTGGACAGGGGGATTACACTGAAGCTTTCTTT.

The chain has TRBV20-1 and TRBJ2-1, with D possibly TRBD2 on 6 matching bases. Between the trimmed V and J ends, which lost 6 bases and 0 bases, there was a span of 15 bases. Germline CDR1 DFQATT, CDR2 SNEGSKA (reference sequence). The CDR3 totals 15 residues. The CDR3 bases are TGCAGTGCCGCTAGCGATGTGTACTCCTACAATGAGCAGTTCTTC. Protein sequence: CSAASDVYSYNEQFF.

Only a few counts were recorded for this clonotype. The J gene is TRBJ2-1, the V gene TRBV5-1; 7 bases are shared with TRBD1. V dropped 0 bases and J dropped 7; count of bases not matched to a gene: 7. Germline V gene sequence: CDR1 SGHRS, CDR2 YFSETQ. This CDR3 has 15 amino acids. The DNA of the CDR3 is TGCGCCAGCAGCTTGGGACAGGGAACCAAAAATGAGCAGTTCTTC. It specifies CASSLGQGTKNEQFF.

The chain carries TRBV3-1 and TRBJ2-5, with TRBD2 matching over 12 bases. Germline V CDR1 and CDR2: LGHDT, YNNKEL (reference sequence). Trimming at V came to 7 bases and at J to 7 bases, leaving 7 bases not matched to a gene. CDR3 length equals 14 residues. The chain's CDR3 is CASKASGGGGTQYF. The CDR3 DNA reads TGTGCCAGCAAGGCTAGCGGGGGGGGAGGGACCCAGTACTTC.

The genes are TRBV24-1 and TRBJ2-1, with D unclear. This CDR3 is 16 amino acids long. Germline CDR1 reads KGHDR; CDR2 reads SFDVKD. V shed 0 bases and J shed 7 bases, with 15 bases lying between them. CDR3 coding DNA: TGTGCCACCAGTGATTTGGTGACCCCGACACAGAATGAGCAGTTCTTC. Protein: CATSDLVTPTQNEQFF.

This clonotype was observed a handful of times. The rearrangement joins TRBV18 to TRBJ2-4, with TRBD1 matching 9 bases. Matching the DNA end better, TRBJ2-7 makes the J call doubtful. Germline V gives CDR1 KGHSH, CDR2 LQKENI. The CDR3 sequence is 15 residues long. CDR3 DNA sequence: TGTGCCAGCTCACCTGCCCGGGGACAGGGTTACGAGCAGTACTTC. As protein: CASSPARGQGYEQYF.

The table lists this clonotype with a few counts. The CDR3 loop reads CASRPNSGDTGELFF. DNA of the CDR3: TGTGCCAGCAGACCAAATTCAGGGGACACCGGGGAGCTGTTTTTT. The genes are TRBV12-3 or TRBV12-4 and TRBJ2-2; perhaps TRBD1 as D (6 bases). Between the trimmed V and J ends, which lost 6 bases and 3 bases, there was a span of 14 bases. The CDR3 has 15 amino acids.

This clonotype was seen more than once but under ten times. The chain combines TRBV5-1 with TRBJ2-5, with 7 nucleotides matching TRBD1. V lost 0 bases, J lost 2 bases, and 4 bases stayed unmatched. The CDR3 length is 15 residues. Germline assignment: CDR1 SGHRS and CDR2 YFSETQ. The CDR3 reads CASSLGPGQQETQYF. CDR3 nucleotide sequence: TGCGCCAGCAGCTTGGGCCCGGGACAGCAAGAGACCCAGTACTTC.

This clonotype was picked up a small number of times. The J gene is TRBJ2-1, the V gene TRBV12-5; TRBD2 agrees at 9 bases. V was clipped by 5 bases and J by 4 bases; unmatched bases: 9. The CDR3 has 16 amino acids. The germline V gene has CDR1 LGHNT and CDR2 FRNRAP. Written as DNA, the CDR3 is TGTGCTAGTGGTGCGATGACTAGCGGAGGATACAATGAGCAGTTCTTC. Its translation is CASGAMTSGGYNEQFF.

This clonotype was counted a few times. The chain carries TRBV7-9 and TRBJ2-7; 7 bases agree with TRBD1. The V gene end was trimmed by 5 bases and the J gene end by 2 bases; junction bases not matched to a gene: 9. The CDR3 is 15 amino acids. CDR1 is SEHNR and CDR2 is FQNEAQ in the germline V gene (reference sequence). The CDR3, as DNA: TGTGCCAGCAGCAATTGGGACAGTGATGCCTACGAGCAGTACTTC. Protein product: CASSNWDSDAYEQYF.

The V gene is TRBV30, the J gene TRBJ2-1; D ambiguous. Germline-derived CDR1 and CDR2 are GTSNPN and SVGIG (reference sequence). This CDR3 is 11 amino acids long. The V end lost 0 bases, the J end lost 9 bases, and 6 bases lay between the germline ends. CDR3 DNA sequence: TGTGCCTGGAGTGTAAATCCTGAGCAGTTCTTC. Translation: CAWSVNPEQFF.

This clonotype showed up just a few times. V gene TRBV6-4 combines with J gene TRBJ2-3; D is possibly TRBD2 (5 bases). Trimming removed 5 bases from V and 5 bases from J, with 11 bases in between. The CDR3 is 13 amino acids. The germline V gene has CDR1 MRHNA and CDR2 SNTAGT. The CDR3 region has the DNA TGTGCCAGCAGTCCCCTCGAGGGAGATACGCAGTATTTT. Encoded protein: CASSPLEGDTQYF.

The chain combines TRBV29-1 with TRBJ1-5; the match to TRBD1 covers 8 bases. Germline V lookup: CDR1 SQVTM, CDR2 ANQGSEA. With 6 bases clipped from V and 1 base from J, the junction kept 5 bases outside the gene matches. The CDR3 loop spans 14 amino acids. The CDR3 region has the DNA TGCAGCGTCAAGACAGGGGAGAGCAATCAGCCCCAGCATTTT. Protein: CSVKTGESNQPQHF.

The CDR3 here is CASRRRVGVYEQYF. In DNA form, the CDR3 reads TGTGCCAGTCGAAGGCGGGTCGGCGTCTACGAGCAGTACTTC. V is TRBV19 and J is TRBJ2-7; possibly TRBD2 for D (5 bases). This CDR3 is 14 amino acids long. The V gene's germline CDR1 is LNHDA and CDR2 SQIVND (reference sequence). V lost 8 bases and J 3 bases, leaving 17 bases between the germline ends.

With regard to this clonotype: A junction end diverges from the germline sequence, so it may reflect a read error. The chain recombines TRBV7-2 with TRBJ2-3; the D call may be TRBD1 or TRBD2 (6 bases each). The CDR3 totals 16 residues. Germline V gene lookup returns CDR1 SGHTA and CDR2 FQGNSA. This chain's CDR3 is CVSSSWLGGSTDTQYF. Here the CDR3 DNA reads TGTGTCAGCAGCTCCTGGTTAGGGGGGTCCACAGATACGCAGTATTTT.

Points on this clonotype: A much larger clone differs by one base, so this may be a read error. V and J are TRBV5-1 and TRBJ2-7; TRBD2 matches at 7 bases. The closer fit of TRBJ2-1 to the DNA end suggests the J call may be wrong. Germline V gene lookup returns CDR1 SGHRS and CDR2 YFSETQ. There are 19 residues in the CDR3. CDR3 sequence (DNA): TGCGCCAGCAGCTTGGCGTCCGGTGGCAGCGGGACGGGCTCCTACGAGCAGTTCTTC. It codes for CASSLASGGSGTGSYEQFF.

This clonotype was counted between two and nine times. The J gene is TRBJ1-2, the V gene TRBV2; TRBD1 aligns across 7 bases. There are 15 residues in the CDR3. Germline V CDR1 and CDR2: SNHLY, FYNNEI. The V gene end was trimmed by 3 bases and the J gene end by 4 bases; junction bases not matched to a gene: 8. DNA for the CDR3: TGTGCCAGCAGTGACACGGGACAGCCTTCCTATGGCTACACCTTC. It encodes CASSDTGQPSYGYTF.

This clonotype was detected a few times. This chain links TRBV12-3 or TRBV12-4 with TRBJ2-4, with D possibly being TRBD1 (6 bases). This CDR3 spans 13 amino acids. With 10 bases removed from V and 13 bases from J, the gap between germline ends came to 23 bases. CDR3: CATRDTNYNEQYF. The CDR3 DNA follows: TGTGCCACTCGGGACACCAACTACAATGAGCAGTACTTC.

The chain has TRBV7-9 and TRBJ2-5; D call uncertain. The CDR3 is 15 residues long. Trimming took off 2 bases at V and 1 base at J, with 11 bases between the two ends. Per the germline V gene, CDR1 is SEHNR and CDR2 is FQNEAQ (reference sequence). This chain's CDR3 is CASSLSNSPQETQYF. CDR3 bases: TGTGCCAGCAGCTTATCGAATAGCCCCCAAGAGACCCAGTACTTC.

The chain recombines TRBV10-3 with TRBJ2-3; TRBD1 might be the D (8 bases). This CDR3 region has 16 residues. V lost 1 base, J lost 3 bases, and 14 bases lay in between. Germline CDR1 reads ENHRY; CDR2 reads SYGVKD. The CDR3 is CAISEFGQGGTDTQYF. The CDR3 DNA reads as TGTGCCATCAGTGAGTTCGGACAGGGAGGGACAGATACGCAGTATTTT.

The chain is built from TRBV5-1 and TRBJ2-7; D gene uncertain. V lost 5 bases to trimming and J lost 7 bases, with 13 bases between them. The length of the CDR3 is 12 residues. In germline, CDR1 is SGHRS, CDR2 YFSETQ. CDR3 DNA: TGCGCCAGCAGGGGTTGGTTGGGTGAGCAGTACTTC. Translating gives CASRGWLGEQYF.

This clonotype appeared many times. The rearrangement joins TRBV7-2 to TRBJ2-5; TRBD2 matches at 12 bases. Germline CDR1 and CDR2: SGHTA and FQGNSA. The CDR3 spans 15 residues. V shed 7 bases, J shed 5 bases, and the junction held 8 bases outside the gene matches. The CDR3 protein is CASTKTSGGGETQYF. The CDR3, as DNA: TGTGCCAGCACCAAGACTAGCGGGGGTGGTGAGACCCAGTACTTC. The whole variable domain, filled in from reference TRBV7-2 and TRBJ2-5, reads GAGVSQSPSNKVTEKGKDVELRCDPISGHTALYWYRQSLGQGLEFLIYFQGNSAPDKSGLPSDRFSAERTGGSVSTLTIQRTQQEDSAVYLCASTKTSGGGETQYFGPGTRLLVL.

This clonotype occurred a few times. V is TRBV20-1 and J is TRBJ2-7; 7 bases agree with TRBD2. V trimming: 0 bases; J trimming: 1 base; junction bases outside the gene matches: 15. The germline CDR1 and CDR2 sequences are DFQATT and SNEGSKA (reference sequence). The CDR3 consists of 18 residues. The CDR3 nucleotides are TGCAGTGCTAGAGATCCTGCGGGAGTCCGAGTAGGGTCCTACGAGCAGTACTTC. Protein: CSARDPAGVRVGSYEQYF.

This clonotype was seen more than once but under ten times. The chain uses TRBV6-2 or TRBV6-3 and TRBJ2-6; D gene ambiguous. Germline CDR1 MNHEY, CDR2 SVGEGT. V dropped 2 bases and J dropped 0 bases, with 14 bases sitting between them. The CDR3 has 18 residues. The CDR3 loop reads CASSYVVGSSSGANVLTF. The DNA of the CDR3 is TGTGCCAGCAGTTACGTGGTAGGGTCCAGCTCTGGGGCCAACGTCCTGACTTTC.

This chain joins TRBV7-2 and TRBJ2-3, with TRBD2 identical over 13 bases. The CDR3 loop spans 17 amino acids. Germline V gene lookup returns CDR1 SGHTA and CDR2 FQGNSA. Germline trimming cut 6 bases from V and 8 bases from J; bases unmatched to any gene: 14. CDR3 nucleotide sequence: TGTGCCAGCAGAGCCACAACGGGACTAGCGGGATCTGGTACGCAGTATTTT. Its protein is CASRATTGLAGSGTQYF.

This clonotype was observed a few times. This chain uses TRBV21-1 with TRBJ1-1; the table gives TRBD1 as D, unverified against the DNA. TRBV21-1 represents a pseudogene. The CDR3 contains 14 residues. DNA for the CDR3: TGTGCCAGCAGCAAAAAACAGGGGAACACTGAAGCTTTCTTT. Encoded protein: CASSKKQGNTEAFF.

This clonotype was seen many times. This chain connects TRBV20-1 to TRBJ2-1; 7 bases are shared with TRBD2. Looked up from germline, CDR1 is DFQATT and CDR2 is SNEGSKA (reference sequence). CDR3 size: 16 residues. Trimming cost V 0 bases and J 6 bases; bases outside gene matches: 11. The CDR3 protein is CSARDGGGSGVNEQFF. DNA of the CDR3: TGCAGTGCTAGAGATGGGGGTGGGAGCGGGGTCAATGAGCAGTTCTTC.

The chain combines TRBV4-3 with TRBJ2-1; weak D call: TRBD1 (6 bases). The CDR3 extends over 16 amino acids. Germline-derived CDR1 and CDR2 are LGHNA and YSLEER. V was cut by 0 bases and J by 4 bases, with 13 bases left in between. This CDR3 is CASSQDHRATYNEQFF. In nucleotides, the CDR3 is TGCGCCAGCAGCCAAGATCACAGGGCAACTTACAATGAGCAGTTCTTC.